This T cell receptor beta chain derives from a study of cytomegalovirus exposure and HLA in healthy donors. Study observations and caveats: Most TCR sequences showed up rarely, but some public TCRs showed up in many donors. A later analysis reportedly found that, within productive TCRs, an Asian-associated ancestry cluster had fewer N-insertions than the mean observed across the roughly 690 donors.

The study ran its PCR with 60 Vbeta and 13 Jbeta primers. The data were produced by immunoSEQ multiplex PCR, yet TCRdb's version contains in-frame clones alone and is incomplete. Of about 140,000 clones in the sample, over 80% are singletons; the top ten hold nearly 3.5%. Healthy people donating bone marrow made up the donors. Comments on this clone: Its antigen is undetermined. One junction end does not reproduce the germline sequence, and a read error may be involved.

Source material: PBMCs. This TCR was sampled from a male donor in good health and CMV-seronegative.

In nucleotides, the CDR3 is TGTTCCAGCAGCGCTTGGACAGGGGGCAATGAAGCTTTCTTT. Its protein is CSSSAWTGGNEAFF. The rearrangement joins TRBV7-9 to TRBJ1-1; 11 bases map to TRBD1. CDR1 SEHNR and CDR2 FQNEAQ come from the germline V gene (reference sequence). This CDR3 contains 14 residues.